This entry is about one T cell receptor beta chain. The antigen it recognizes is unknown. The sample holds no much larger clone one base away, and base qualities are not on file. The record originates from a study of cytomegalovirus exposure and HLA in healthy donors (dated by TCRdb to about 2017). In the study overall: According to a later analysis, one platform produced both the 120 validation repertoires and the roughly 650 repertoires of the first cohort. The study was designed to test whether signatures of past pathogen exposure could be identified by cataloging public T cell receptors. Besides the first cohort of about 730 subjects, a separate validation cohort made up of roughly 130 different subjects was used. To predict cytomegalovirus infection status, the study brought together high-throughput TCR immunosequencing, statistical association of individual TCRs with disease status, and machine learning. General conclusions and limits of the study: In vitro tests confirmed that a few of the cytomegalovirus-associated TCR beta chains recognize cytomegalovirus antigens. The study listed 164 TCR beta chains as associated with cytomegalovirus. The authors suggested that the approach could potentially be extended to other disease states and immunological phenotypes. A later analysis found that TCRs clustered in the first cohort also tended to co-occur in the roughly 120 validation repertoires, with more than 90% of cluster scores above 0. While some public TCRs were present in many individuals, most TCR sequences turned up only very rarely across donors. A later analysis had no HLA typing for the validation cohort, so co-occurrence there was scored across all 130 or so repertoires. In both the original and validation cohorts, the classifier was reported to diagnose cytomegalovirus status with high specificity and sensitivity.

Library construction relied on the immunoSEQ multiplex PCR assay. The study's own analysis went as follows. A statistical classification framework was built to diagnose cytomegalovirus status from the catalog of TCR beta chain sequences. TCRdb carries this immuneACCESS record with in-frame sequences only. Its versions omit some clonotypes, under half of them owing to an unresolved V gene in the studies checked, with the rest unexplained. V and J calls and clone size are copied from that table; D and trimming were computed from the DNA. Counted in this sample were 85,000 to 130,000 clones; about nine tenths of them appeared once. Around 1.9% of the sample comes from the top ten. Including the terminal cysteine and phenylalanine, the CDR3 comprises 16 residues. The read is trimmed to its CDR3 DNA, 48 bases read in frame from base 1. Between the V and J ends, shortened by 1 base and 3 bases respectively, the junction contains 15 bases. CDR1 and CDR2, looked up from the germline V gene (reference sequence), are LNHDA and SQIVND.

The donors were included in the validation cohort of some 120 subjects, a group kept apart from the approximately 700-subject first cohort. Rearrangement joined TRBV19 to TRBJ1-1; TRBD1 might be the D gene, on 5 matching bases. The TCR sequence derives from a woman under 30 in good health and CMV-seropositive. Specimen: PBMCs. The CDR3 protein is CASSIGPVGADTEAFF. In nucleotide form, the sequence is TGTGCCAGTAGTATAGGACCCGTAGGGGCGGACACTGAAGCTTTCTTT. The variable domain in full, with residues beyond the CDR3 obtained from the reference TRBV19 and TRBJ1-1 genes, is DGGITQSPKYLFRKEGQNVTLSCEQNLNHDAMYWYRQDPGQGLRLIYYSQIVNDFQKGDIAEGYSVSREKKESFPLTVTSAQKNPTAFYLCASSIGPVGADTEAFFGQGTRLTVV.